Shown below are 18 T cell receptor beta chains from a single sample sequenced in a study of cytomegalovirus exposure and HLA in healthy donors. The PCR made use of 60 Vbeta and 13 Jbeta primers. The data were produced by immunoSEQ multiplex PCR, yet TCRdb's version contains in-frame clones alone and is incomplete. The sample shows 30,000 to 40,000 clones, roughly 67% of them seen only once. Material for sequencing was PBMCs. The receptors originated from a man in his forties in good health and CMV-seropositive.

The chain couples TRBV6-1 to TRBJ2-7, with TRBD1 matching over 9 bases. CDR3 length equals 14 residues. The germline V gene has CDR1 MNHNS and CDR2 SASEGT. Losses at the gene ends were 6 bases for V and 4 bases for J; bases not matched to a gene: 7. The CDR3 here is CASRTGTGFYEQYF. Written as DNA, the CDR3 is TGTGCCAGCAGAACCGGGACAGGGTTTTACGAGCAGTACTTC.

The chain recombines TRBV10-3 with TRBJ1-5, with 8 positions matching TRBD1. V gave up 3 bases and J gave up 2 bases; unmatched junction bases: 6. This CDR3 spans 16 amino acids. Looked up from germline, CDR1 is ENHRY and CDR2 is SYGVKD. The DNA of the CDR3 is TGTGCCATCAGTGATCGACAGGGGACTGGCAATCAGCCCCAGCATTTT. Translating gives CAISDRQGTGNQPQHF.

The chain links TRBV19 to TRBJ2-3; 11 nucleotides match TRBD1. In germline, CDR1 is LNHDA, CDR2 SQIVND (reference sequence). Trimming removed 6 bases from V and 1 base from J; junction bases left unmatched: 6. The CDR3 contains 16 residues. In DNA form, the CDR3 reads TGTGCCAGTAGGACTGGACAGGGGGCCGGCACAGATACGCAGTATTTT. Its protein is CASRTGQGAGTDTQYF. The full variable domain, completed using reference TRBV19 and TRBJ2-3, is DGGITQSPKYLFRKEGQNVTLSCEQNLNHDAMYWYRQDPGQGLRLIYYSQIVNDFQKGDIAEGYSVSREKKESFPLTVTSAQKNPTAFYLCASRTGQGAGTDTQYFGPGTRLTVL.

The CDR3 DNA follows: TGTGCCAGCAGCTTTTCAGGGGCAGCTGGAAACACCATATATTTT. Translated: CASSFSGAAGNTIYF. The V call is TRBV5-6, the J call TRBJ1-3, with D maybe TRBD1 (6 bases). This CDR3 comprises 15 residues. Trimming pared 2 bases from V and 2 bases from J, leaving 11 bases between. Looked up from germline, CDR1 is SGHDT and CDR2 is YYEEEE.

The chain carries TRBV10-3 and TRBJ1-6; 9 positions match TRBD1. The ends lost 7 bases at V and 9 bases at J; junction bases unmatched: 4. The CDR3 has 13 amino acids. The germline V gene encodes CDR1 ENHRY and CDR2 SYGVKD. CDR3 DNA sequence: TGTGCCATCAACGGACAGGGGAGTTCACCCCTCCACTTT. It yields the protein CAINGQGSSPLHF.

This clone appeared once. This chain joins TRBV5-6 and TRBJ2-7, with no clear D. With 1 base removed from V and 3 bases from J, the gap between germline ends came to 8 bases. There are 13 residues in the CDR3. The germline V gene has CDR1 SGHDT and CDR2 YYEEEE. CDR3 in DNA: TGTGCCAGCAGCTTGCCACAGAGCTACGAGCAGTACTTC. The encoded protein is CASSLPQSYEQYF.

This clone was detected a few times. The chain links TRBV18 to TRBJ1-2; D uncertain. This CDR3 is 12 amino acids long. The germline V gene encodes CDR1 KGHSH and CDR2 LQKENI. The V and J ends lost 3 bases and 6 bases respectively, with 8 bases between them. This CDR3 is CASSPYGDGYTF. In DNA, the CDR3 is TGTGCCAGCTCACCCTACGGTGATGGCTACACCTTC.

The rearrangement uses TRBV6-6 and TRBJ1-2; tentatively, D is TRBD1 (6 bases). CDR1 is MNHNY and CDR2 is SVGAGI in the germline V gene (reference sequence). The CDR3 runs to 14 residues. The V end was cut by 0 bases, the J end by 5 bases, with 10 bases between. The CDR3 loop is CASSYSEGGYGYTF. In nucleotides, the CDR3 is TGTGCCAGCAGTTACTCGGAAGGGGGTTATGGCTACACCTTC.

This clone was found a few times. This rearrangement joins TRBV21-1 to TRBJ1-4. TRBV21-1 is a documented pseudogene. There are 15 residues in the CDR3. The CDR3 sequence: CASSKARGRREKLFF. CDR3 nucleotides: TGTGCCAGCAGCAAAGCGAGAGGTCGACGCGAAAAACTGTTTTTT.

The chain combines TRBV28 with TRBJ2-5, with 7 bases lining up with TRBD2. Near its end, the DNA agrees better with TRBJ2-7, so the J call may be wrong. The CDR3 length is 13 residues. The germline gives CDR1 MDHEN, CDR2 SYDVKM. The CDR3: CASVSGGIYEQYF. Written as DNA, the CDR3 is TGTGCCAGCGTATCCGGGGGGATTTACGAGCAGTACTTC.

The CDR3 region has the DNA TGCGCCAGCAGACGGGACAGTTACAATGAGCAGTTCTTC. Protein: CASRRDSYNEQFF. This chain uses TRBV5-1 with TRBJ2-1; 7 bases agree with TRBD1. Germline values: CDR1 SGHRS, CDR2 YFSETQ. The CDR3 covers 13 residues. J lost 4 bases, V lost 5 bases, and 3 bases had no gene match.

This rearrangement joins TRBV13 to TRBJ2-5; 14 bases are a match to TRBD2. V was pared by 5 bases and J by 2 bases, with 7 bases of the junction left unmatched. Germline CDR1 and CDR2: PRHDT and FYEKMQ (reference sequence). The CDR3 is 17 residues long. The CDR3 DNA follows: TGTGCCAGCAGCACCACCGGGACTAGCGGGGGTCAAGAGACCCAGTACTTC. This codes for CASSTTGTSGGQETQYF.

This clone has a handful of counts. The V gene is TRBV6-6, the J gene TRBJ2-7; D is unclear. CDR3 size: 13 residues. V lost 6 bases, J lost 1 base, and 10 bases lay in between. Germline V lookup: CDR1 MNHNY, CDR2 SVGAGI (reference sequence). The CDR3 DNA is TGTGCCAGCAGCCCACAGTGGTCCTACGAGCAGTACTTC. Protein sequence: CASSPQWSYEQYF.

V is TRBV19 and J is TRBJ2-5, with D possibly being TRBD1 (5 bases). Trimming left V 4 bases short and J 4 bases short, with 13 bases between. The CDR3 covers 14 residues. CDR1 is LNHDA, CDR2 SQIVND, per germline (reference sequence). DNA for the CDR3: TGTGCCAGTAGTACCTATGACAGCAGAGAGACCCAGTACTTC. Residues: CASSTYDSRETQYF.

V is TRBV2 and J is TRBJ2-3, with no clear D. The CDR3 length is 14 residues. Germline CDR1 reads SNHLY; CDR2 reads FYNNEI. V was shortened by 5 bases and J by 4 bases, with 13 bases between the two germline ends. CDR3 sequence reads: CASSFQIIADTQYF. The CDR3 nucleotides read TGTGCCAGCAGTTTTCAGATTATCGCAGATACGCAGTATTTT.

The V and J genes are TRBV11-2 and TRBJ2-7; 8 nucleotides agree with TRBD2. The CDR3 is made up of 16 amino acids. After removal of 2 bases from V and 0 bases from J, the junction contained 6 bases not matched to a gene. Germline CDR1 SGHAT, CDR2 FQNNGV. The CDR3 bases are TGTGCCAGCAGCTTATTCGGCGGGGGGTCCTCCTACGAGCAGTACTTC. Residues: CASSLFGGGSSYEQYF.

The sample holds one count of this clone. The rearrangement uses TRBV6-1 and TRBJ1-1, with 7 bases lining up with TRBD1. Germline V lookup: CDR1 MNHNS, CDR2 SASEGT. V gave up 8 bases and J gave up 5 bases; unmatched junction bases: 8. The CDR3 contains 13 residues. CDR3 sequence (DNA): TGTGCCAGCGGAGACAGGGTTCGTACTGAAGCTTTCTTT. Its protein is CASGDRVRTEAFF.

This chain uses TRBV7-8 with TRBJ2-3; D is unclear. The CDR3 has 12 residues. Germline lookup yields CDR1 SGHVS and CDR2 FQNEAQ. Trimming took 5 bases from V and 0 from J, leaving 3 bases between them. CDR3 bases: TGTGCCAGCAGCCCTAGCACAGATACGCAGTATTTT. Amino acid sequence: CASSPSTDTQYF. The variable domain in full, completed from reference TRBV7-8 and TRBJ2-3, reads GAGVSQSPRYKVAKRGQDVALRCDPISGHVSLFWYQQALGQGPEFLTYFQNEAQLDKSGLPSDRFFAERPEGSVSTLKIQRTQQEDSAVYLCASSPSTDTQYFGPGTRLTVL.